These T cell receptor beta chains were read from a single sample in a study of shared clonotypes between healthy human individuals. TCRdb's copy holds only in-frame clones and misses some; the assay was immunoSEQ multiplex PCR. Of around 620,000 clones in the sample, 85% to 95% are singletons; the top ten hold 0.095% to 0.14%. Sequencing input: naive CD8+ T cells sorted from blood. The receptors stem from a woman aged 30 to 39 in good health. The CDR3 runs from the conserved cysteine through the conserved F or W. The D gene is left open where the match is weak. A row's size may be missing; if present it is once, few, many or a size class.

J,V,size,D,CDR3,DNA
TRBJ2-3,TRBV30,-,-,CAWSRSIPDTQYF,TGTGCCTGGAGTAGGAGTATTCCAGATACGCAGTATTTT
TRBJ2-1,TRBV15,-,-,CATSPGTLNNEQFF,TGTGCCACCAGCCCCGGGACCCTTAACAATGAGCAGTTCTTC
TRBJ2-1,TRBV28,-,-,CASSFVGLPSEQFF,TGTGCCAGCAGTTTTGTCGGTCTCCCATCTGAGCAGTTCTTC
TRBJ2-1,TRBV4-1,-,-,CASSQDLGQYNEQFF,TGCGCCAGCAGCCAAGATTTGGGACAATACAATGAGCAGTTCTTC
TRBJ2-2,TRBV28,-,TRBD2,CASSLEREKAGELFF,TGTGCCAGCAGTTTAGAGCGGGAGAAAGCCGGGGAGCTGTTTTTT
TRBJ1-4,TRBV19,-,TRBD1,CASSELDRVTEKLFF,TGTGCCAGTAGCGAACTTGACAGGGTAACCGAAAAACTGTTTTTT
TRBJ1-4,TRBV27,-,-,CASSLGFGTNEKLFF,TGTGCCAGCAGTTTAGGATTTGGGACTAATGAAAAACTGTTTTTT
TRBJ1-2,TRBV19,-,TRBD1,CASSPRTGVNYGYTF,TGTGCCAGTAGTCCCAGGACAGGGGTCAACTATGGCTACACCTTC
TRBJ2-1,TRBV6-5,-,-,CASSPTFSLVQFF,TGTGCCAGCAGCCCCACCTTTAGTTTGGTGCAGTTCTTC
TRBJ2-1,TRBV5-1,few,-,CASSLAYWDEQFF,TGCGCCAGCAGCTTGGCCTATTGGGATGAGCAGTTCTTC
TRBJ2-2,TRBV5-1,once,-,CASSFRSNTGELFF,TGCGCCAGCAGCTTTCGATCGAACACCGGGGAGCTGTTTTTT
TRBJ2-7,TRBV13,-,-,CATTPRSSYEQYF,TGTGCCACCACACCCCGGAGCTCCTACGAGCAGTACTTC
TRBJ2-1,TRBV5-1,-,TRBD2,CASSWTSGNYNEQFF,TGCGCCAGCAGCTGGACTAGCGGGAACTACAATGAGCAGTTCTTC
TRBJ2-1,TRBV19,-,TRBD2,CASRVTSGPINEQFF,TGTGCCAGTAGGGTGACTAGCGGGCCTATCAATGAGCAGTTCTTC
TRBJ2-7,TRBV30,-,-,CAWSVEGGEQYF,TGTGCCTGGAGTGTTGAGGGAGGCGAGCAGTACTTC
TRBJ2-7,TRBV9,-,-,CASSVGADSYEQYF,TGTGCCAGCAGCGTAGGCGCGGACTCCTACGAGCAGTACTTC
TRBJ2-2,TRBV15,-,-,CATSRGGTGELFF,TGTGCCACCAGCAGAGGGGGGACAGGGGAGCTGTTTTTT
TRBJ1-1,TRBV27,-,TRBD1,CASSTRTGSAEAFF,TGTGCCAGCAGTACCCGGACAGGGAGCGCTGAAGCTTTCTTT
TRBJ2-3,TRBV29-1,-,-,CSVAMIEADTQYF,TGCAGCGTCGCGATGATAGAGGCAGATACGCAGTATTTT
TRBJ2-3,TRBV27,once,-,CASRVGDTQYF,TGTGCCAGCAGGGTGGGAGATACGCAGTATTTT
TRBJ2-7,TRBV9,-,-,CASSAPNGNEQYF,TGTGCCAGCAGCGCGCCAAACGGGAACGAGCAGTACTTC
TRBJ1-5,TRBV14,-,-,CASSLADNQPQHF,TGTGCCAGCAGCCTAGCTGACAATCAGCCCCAGCATTTT
TRBJ2-7,TRBV28,-,-,CASRGVGMYYEQYF,TGTGCCAGCAGGGGTGTGGGGATGTATTACGAGCAGTACTTC
TRBJ2-1,TRBV29-1,-,TRBD2,CSVGLAGGPGQFF,TGCAGCGTAGGACTAGCGGGAGGGCCGGGTCAGTTCTTC
TRBJ2-2,TRBV7-6,-,TRBD1,CASSSGTGDTGELFF,TGTGCCAGCAGCTCCGGGACAGGGGACACCGGGGAGCTGTTTTTT
TRBJ1-1,TRBV28,-,-,CASSFRENTEAFF,TGTGCCAGCAGTTTTCGGGAGAACACTGAAGCTTTCTTT
TRBJ1-6,TRBV19,-,-,CASRVMDNSPLHF,TGTGCCAGTAGAGTCATGGATAATTCACCCCTCCACTTT
TRBJ2-1,TRBV11-2,once,TRBD2,CASSYELAGGHNEQFF,TGTGCCAGCAGCTACGAATTAGCGGGAGGGCACAATGAGCAGTTCTTC
TRBJ1-1,TRBV6-5,-,-,CASSPDGYTEAFF,TGTGCCAGCAGTCCGGACGGATACACTGAAGCTTTCTTT
TRBJ1-1,TRBV27,-,-,CASSLYGEAFF,TGTGCCAGCAGTTTATACGGTGAAGCTTTCTTT
TRBJ2-1,TRBV2,-,TRBD1,CASSEGTGWNEQFF,TGTGCCAGCAGTGAAGGGACAGGGTGGAATGAGCAGTTCTTC
TRBJ2-7,TRBV7-2,-,-,CASSPPWDEQYF,TGTGCCAGCAGCCCCCCGTGGGACGAGCAGTACTTC
TRBJ1-5,TRBV27,once,-,CASSTGRQPQHF,TGTGCCAGCAGTACTGGGAGGCAGCCCCAGCATTTT
TRBJ2-7,TRBV25-1,-,-,CASSSAGRQAAYEQYF,TGTGCCAGCAGCTCGGCGGGTCGACAGGCCGCCTACGAGCAGTACTTC
TRBJ2-2,TRBV10-1,-,-,CASSESNSLNTGELFF,TGCGCCAGCAGTGAGTCCAACTCACTGAACACCGGGGAGCTGTTTTTT
TRBJ1-5,TRBV28,-,-,CASSSPSGTMRNQPQHF,TGTGCCAGCAGTTCCCCCTCCGGGACGATGAGGAATCAGCCCCAGCATTTT
TRBJ2-2,TRBV7-6,once,-,CASSLSAGELFF,TGTGCCAGCAGCTTAAGTGCCGGGGAGCTGTTTTTT
TRBJ2-1,TRBV28,-,TRBD2,CASSLGSGSYNEQFF,TGTGCCAGCAGTTTGGGTAGCGGGAGTTACAATGAGCAGTTCTTC
TRBJ1-4,TRBV27,-,-,CASSSRQLNEKLFF,TGTGCCAGCAGTTCGCGGCAACTTAATGAAAAACTGTTTTTT
TRBJ2-5,TRBV15,-,-,CATSREPAQWETQYF,TGTGCCACCAGCAGAGAACCAGCCCAGTGGGAGACCCAGTACTTC
TRBJ2-1,TRBV28,once,TRBD2,CASSLVAGEKEFF,TGTGCCAGCAGTTTAGTTGCGGGAGAGAAGGAGTTCTTC
TRBJ2-1,TRBV11-2,-,-,CASSPGLGEKAYNEQFF,TGTGCCAGCAGCCCGGGACTGGGGGAGAAGGCCTACAATGAGCAGTTCTTC
TRBJ2-7,TRBV4-1,-,TRBD1,CASSQDPRQGSYEQYF,TGCGCCAGCAGCCAAGATCCGCGACAGGGTAGTTACGAGCAGTACTTC
TRBJ2-1,TRBV5-1,-,TRBD2,CASSMRLAGDYNEQFF,TGCGCCAGCAGCATGAGACTAGCGGGGGACTACAATGAGCAGTTCTTC
TRBJ2-7,TRBV19,-,-,CASSIRVFVYEQYF,TGTGCCAGTAGTATCCGGGTTTTCGTCTACGAGCAGTACTTC
TRBJ2-7,TRBV19,-,TRBD2,CASSIRRGGQEDYEQYF,TGTGCCAGTAGTATCCGCCGGGGGGGACAAGAAGACTACGAGCAGTACTTC
TRBJ2-1,TRBV5-8,-,-,CASSLAASYNEQFF,TGTGCCAGCAGCTTGGCCGCCTCCTACAATGAGCAGTTCTTC
TRBJ2-7,TRBV5-1,-,TRBD2,CASSYTSGNSYEQYF,TGCGCCAGCAGTTATACTAGCGGGAACTCCTACGAGCAGTACTTC
TRBJ1-2,TRBV28,-,-,CASSPRGGDFMVYGYTF,TGTGCCAGCAGTCCCCGGGGTGGTGATTTTATGGTCTATGGCTACACCTTC
TRBJ1-5,TRBV19,-,-,CASIRGLAGSNQPQHF,TGTGCCAGTATCAGGGGACTTGCTGGTAGCAATCAGCCCCAGCATTTT
TRBJ1-5,TRBV28,once,-,CASSLGGLRSQPQHF,TGTGCCAGCAGTTTGGGGGGCTTAAGAAGTCAGCCCCAGCATTTT
TRBJ1-3,TRBV5-1,-,-,CASSLGETSGNTIYF,TGCGCCAGCAGCTTGGGAGAGACCTCTGGAAACACCATATATTTT